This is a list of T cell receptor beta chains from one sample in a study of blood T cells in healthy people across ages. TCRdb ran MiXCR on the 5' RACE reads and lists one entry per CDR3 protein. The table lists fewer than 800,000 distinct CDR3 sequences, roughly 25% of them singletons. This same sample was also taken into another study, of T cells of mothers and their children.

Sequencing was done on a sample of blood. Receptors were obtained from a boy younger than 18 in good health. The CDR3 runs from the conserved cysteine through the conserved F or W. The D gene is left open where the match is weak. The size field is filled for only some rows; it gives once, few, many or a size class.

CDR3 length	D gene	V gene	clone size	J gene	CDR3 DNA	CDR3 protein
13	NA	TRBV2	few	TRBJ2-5	TGTGCCAGCAACCAAGGGGTAGAGGAGACCCAGTACTTC	CASNQGVEETQYF
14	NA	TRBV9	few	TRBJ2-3	TGTGCCAGCAGCGTAGATCAAGGCACAGATACGCAGTATTTT	CASSVDQGTDTQYF
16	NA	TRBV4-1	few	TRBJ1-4	TGCGCCAGCAGCCAAGAGGGAGGGGCGAGGAGTGAAAAACTGTTTTTT	CASSQEGGARSEKLFF
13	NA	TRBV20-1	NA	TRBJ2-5	TGCAGTGCTGAAGTCGACAGCTTCGAGACCCAGTACTTC	CSAEVDSFETQYF
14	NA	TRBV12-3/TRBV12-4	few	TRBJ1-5	TGTGCCAGCAGTTTCGGGACTACTGGTCAGCCCCAGCATTTT	CASSFGTTGQPQHF
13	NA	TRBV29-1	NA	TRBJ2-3	TGCAGCGTTGATCTCAGACTAGTAGATACGCAGTATTTT	CSVDLRLVDTQYF
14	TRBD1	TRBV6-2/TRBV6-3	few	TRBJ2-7	TGTGCCAGCAGTTACGGAGACAGGGGGGCGACGCAGTACTTC	CASSYGDRGATQYF
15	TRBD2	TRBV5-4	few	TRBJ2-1	TGTGCCAGCAGCATAGTAGCGGGACCCTACAATGAGCAGTTCTTC	CASSIVAGPYNEQFF
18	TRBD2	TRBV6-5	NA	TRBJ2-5	TGTGCCAGCAGTTATTCCCCTACTGTGGCGGGAGTTGGAGAGACCCAGTACTTC	CASSYSPTVAGVGETQYF
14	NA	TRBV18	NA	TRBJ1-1	TGTGCCAGCTCACCTGGGACTCTTGCCACCGAAGCTTTCTTT	CASSPGTLATEAFF
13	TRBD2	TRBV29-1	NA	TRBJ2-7	TGCAGCGCCCTGGGGACTAGAGCCTACGAGCAGTACTTC	CSALGTRAYEQYF
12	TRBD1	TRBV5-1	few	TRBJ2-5	TGCGCCAGTGGAGAAACAGGGGAATTCCAGTACTTC	CASGETGEFQYF
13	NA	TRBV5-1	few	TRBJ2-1	TGCGCCAGCAGCCCAGGGGTGGACGAAGAGCAGTTCTTC	CASSPGVDEEQFF
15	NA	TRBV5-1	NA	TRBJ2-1	TGCGCCAGCAGCGACGACTCTGCTTCCTACAATGAGCAGTTCTTC	CASSDDSASYNEQFF
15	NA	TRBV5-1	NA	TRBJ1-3	TGCGCCAGCAGCTTGGGAGGCTTATCTGGAAACACCATATATTTT	CASSLGGLSGNTIYF
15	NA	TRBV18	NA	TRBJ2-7	TGTGCCAGCTCCCCCGTGTGGCAGGACACCTACGAGCAGTACTTC	CASSPVWQDTYEQYF
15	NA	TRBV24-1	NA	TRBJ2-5	TGTGCCACCAGTGACCCCGGGTCCCTAGGGGAGACCCAGTACTTC	CATSDPGSLGETQYF
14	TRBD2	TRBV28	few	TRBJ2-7	TGTGCCAGCAGTTTGGTAGGACTAGCCTACGAGCAGTACTTC	CASSLVGLAYEQYF
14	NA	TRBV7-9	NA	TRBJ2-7	TGTGCCAGCAGCTCGCCGAACAGGTTCTACGAGCAGTACTTC	CASSSPNRFYEQYF
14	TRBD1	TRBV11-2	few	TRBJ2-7	TGTGCCAGCAGCTGGGGGACAGGGCTGGGCGAGCAGTACTTC	CASSWGTGLGEQYF
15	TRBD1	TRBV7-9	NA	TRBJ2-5	TGTGCCAGCAGCTTTGCCACAGGGGCGAAGGAGACCCAGTACTTC	CASSFATGAKETQYF
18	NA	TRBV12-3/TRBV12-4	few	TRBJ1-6	TGTGCCAGCAGACTGAGGACAGCCATGGGGTCCTATAATTCACCCCTCCACTTT	CASRLRTAMGSYNSPLHF
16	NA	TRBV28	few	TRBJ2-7	TGTGCCAGCAGTTTCGGCAGCGGTCCGCCTTCCTACGAGCAGTACTTC	CASSFGSGPPSYEQYF
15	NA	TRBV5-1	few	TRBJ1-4	TGCGCCAGCAGCTCACCGGGACTCTCTGGGGAAAAACTGTTTTTT	CASSSPGLSGEKLFF
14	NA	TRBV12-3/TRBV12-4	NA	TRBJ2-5	TGTGCCAGCAGTTTTATGATGTGGAAGGAGACCCAGTACTTC	CASSFMMWKETQYF
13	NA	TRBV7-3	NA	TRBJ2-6	TGTGCCAGCGGGAGCTCTGGGGCCAACGTCCTGACTTTC	CASGSSGANVLTF
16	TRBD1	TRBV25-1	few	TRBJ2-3	TGTGCCAGCAACGCCTACCGGGACAGGGACACAGATACGCAGTATTTT	CASNAYRDRDTDTQYF
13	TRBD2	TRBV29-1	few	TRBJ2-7	TGCAGCGTCCGTAGCGGGGCGAGCTACGAGCAGTACTTC	CSVRSGASYEQYF